The clone carrying this TCR beta chain was recorded many times. Its antigen is not identified. Per germline, CDR1 DFQATT and CDR2 SNEGSKA (reference sequence). This CDR3 has 16 amino acids. V shed 3 bases and J 0 bases; nucleotides not matched to a gene: 6. Noted time point: sample taken at primary tumor resection. The study sequenced unsorted whole RNA from tumor, nontumor lung or frozen PBMC. Unique molecular identifiers tagged every individual TCR cDNA molecule. TCRdb ran MiXCR on the 5' RACE reads and lists one entry per CDR3 protein. The sample gives about 38,000 distinct CDR3 sequences, around 7.5% of which show up once; 25% to 35% is in the top ten. These data belong to a study of spatial heterogeneity in lung cancer. In the study overall: Alpha-chain sequences were consistently detected in smaller numbers than beta-chain sequences. As counted in raw reads, each unique TCR and UMI combination appeared more than ten times on average. Study-wide results and caveats: Follow-up blood showed ubiquitous expanded tumor TCRs less than blood at resection did.

The specimen was PBMCs, collected at surgery. The J gene is TRBJ2-1, the V gene TRBV20-1, with 9 nucleotides matching TRBD2. The receptor was isolated from a male donor with early-stage non-small cell lung cancer. CDR3 sequence (DNA): TGCAGTGCTAGGAAGACTAGCGGAAGCTCCTACAATGAGCAGTTCTTC. Amino acids: CSARKTSGSSYNEQFF.